The sequence of this T cell receptor beta chain was determined in a study of T cells after yellow fever vaccination. Overall study context: Where fractions had low cell numbers, libraries were prepared from them with the SMART-Seq v4 Ultra Low Input RNA kit.

TCRdb reprocessed the 5' RACE reads with MiXCR, giving one entry per CDR3 protein. The table includes hundreds of thousands of distinct CDR3 sequences, 18% detected once. In its sample, this clonotype was seen many times. Its antigen is unknown. Study-level results: Once the booster was given, most primary-vaccination clones reappeared, at 95% to 98% for CD4 and more than 85% for CD8. A limited proportion of clonotypes was detected within both the CD4 and CD8 compartments.

V was clipped by 4 bases and J by 1 base, with 11 bases between them. Germline V CDR1 and CDR2: LGHNA, YSLEER. CDR3 length equals 15 residues. The rearrangement uses TRBV4-3 and TRBJ1-5; no firm D call. Material: PBMCs, obtained before the yellow fever booster vaccination. The sequence came from a man aged 18-30 years who received the YFV17D yellow fever vaccine. CDR3 bases: TGCGCCAGCAGCCCCCGGGCGGGAAGCAATCAGCCCCAGCATTTT. Protein: CASSPRAGSNQPQHF.